This paragraph covers one T cell receptor (beta chain) sequence. The protocol was immunoSEQ multiplex PCR, while the TCRdb copy is restricted to in-frame clones and leaves out a portion. The sample includes about 260,000 clones, around 80% of them seen just once. This specimen belongs to a study of blood T cell repertoires in COVID-19. Whole-study context: In each case, the material was cDNA or gDNA derived from T cells, B-cell-depleted T cells, or PBMCs.

Across about two dozen US areas, participants ranged in age from 18 to 89 years. In assigning cohorts, the study relied on participant-reported clinical history. V was cut by 5 bases and J by 0 bases, with 10 bases left in between. This CDR3 has 15 amino acids. Germline CDR1 SGHAT, CDR2 FQNNGV. Material: PBMCs or T cells enriched from blood (not recorded which). The clonotype originates from a man aged 30 to 45 with acute COVID-19. The chain couples TRBV11-2 to TRBJ2-2, with D perhaps TRBD2 (6 bases). CDR3 sequence reads: CASSAGRPNTGELFF. As DNA, the CDR3 is TGTGCCAGCAGCGCGGGACGGCCGAACACCGGGGAGCTGTTTTTT.